Reported below is one T cell receptor beta chain. Shortly before study entry, within 2 weeks, exposed participants had met a COVID-19 case. This entry belongs to a study of blood T cell repertoires in COVID-19. Method: immunoSEQ multiplex PCR; TCRdb's copy keeps in-frame clones and lacks some. The table includes under 250,000 clones, under 90% detected once. Germline V gene lookup returns CDR1 SNHLY and CDR2 FYNNEI. V gave up 5 bases and J gave up 1 base, with 27 bases separating them. The CDR3 loop spans 21 amino acids. The sequenced material came from PBMCs or T cells enriched from blood (not recorded which). The chain joins TRBV2 to TRBJ2-6, with D possibly matching TRBD1 (5 bases). The sequence was obtained from a woman between 40 and 55 years old who had been exposed to COVID-19. CDR3 DNA sequence: TGTGCCAGCAGTTTATACAGTACAGGCGCTTTCCCCTTTTCTGGGGCCAACGTCCTGACTTTC. Its protein product is CASSLYSTGAFPFSGANVLTF.